The 26 T cell receptor beta chains below were found in one sample sequenced in a study of prognosis after radiotherapy for stage I lung cancer. Using two-round multiplex PCR, the authors amplified TCR beta CDR3 from genomic DNA. During first-round PCR, primers specific to each TRBV and TRBJ gene were used. Via MiXCR, TCRdb re-called the multiplex PCR reads, giving one row per CDR3 protein. The sample consists of about 26,000 distinct CDR3 sequences, around 30% of them appearing once. Material: PBMCs, obtained before or after stereotactic body radiation therapy (not recorded which). These receptors all come from a donor over 45 with non-small cell lung cancer.

This clonotype was detected a few times. A much larger clone lies one base from this, so it may be a read error. The chain joins TRBV6-2 or TRBV6-3 to TRBJ1-1; D ambiguous. The CDR3 runs 17 residues. The germline V gene encodes CDR1 MNHEY and CDR2 SVGEGT. CDR3 residues: CASSHWGLTKQNTEDFF. The CDR3 DNA is TGTGCCAGCAGTCATTGGGGTCTCACGAAACAGAACACTGAAGATTTCTTT.

V is TRBV3-1 and J is TRBJ2-3; weak D call: TRBD2 (6 bases). CDR3 length: 15 amino acids. Germline assignment: CDR1 LGHDT and CDR2 YNNKEL (reference sequence). With 2 bases removed from V and 4 bases from J, the gap between germline ends came to 13 bases. The CDR3 nucleotides read TGTGCCAGCAGCCAACATGCGGGGAATGCAGATACGCAGTATTTT. Protein sequence: CASSQHAGNADTQYF.

Ten or more counts support this clonotype. This chain links TRBV27 with TRBJ2-4, with 7 bases matching TRBD2. Losses at the gene ends were 2 bases for V and 2 bases for J; bases not matched to a gene: 9. CDR1 MNHEY and CDR2 SMNVEV come from the germline V gene (reference sequence). This CDR3 has 17 residues. CDR3: CASSLAGMGGTKNIQYF. The CDR3 DNA reads TGTGCCAGCAGTTTAGCGGGAATGGGGGGGACCAAAAACATTCAGTACTTC.

As to this clonotype: This probably arose from a read error, given a far larger clone one base away. This is likely a read error, given that the CDR3 carries no conserved phenylalanine or tryptophan at its end. The gene calls are TRBV28 and TRBJ1-4, with 10 positions matching TRBD1. CDR3 length equals 14 residues. Germline V gives CDR1 MDHEN, CDR2 SYDVKM. Losses at the gene ends were 10 bases for V and 8 bases for J; bases not matched to a gene: 10. CDR3 DNA sequence: TGTGCCACCGGGGGGACAGGGGAAGTGGAAAAACTGTTTCTT. Residues: CATGGTGEVEKLFL.

This clonotype was detected many times. The gene calls are TRBV7-9 and TRBJ2-2; TRBD1 might be the D (5 bases). The CDR3 covers 17 residues. Germline CDR1 and CDR2: SEHNR and FQNEAQ (reference sequence). V lost 5 bases and J 0 bases, leaving 16 bases between the germline ends. CDR3 sequence: CASSTDKTFANTGELFF. The CDR3 bases are TGTGCCAGCAGCACGGACAAGACGTTCGCGAACACCGGGGAGCTGTTTTTT.

This clonotype has ten or more counts. The chain has TRBV7-2 and TRBJ2-1; D is perhaps TRBD2 (6 bases). V was clipped by 5 bases and J by 10 bases, with 30 bases between them. Germline V gives CDR1 SGHTA, CDR2 FQGNSA. CDR3 size: 18 residues. The CDR3 loop is CASSASRNLAMLRAEQFF. CDR3 bases: TGTGCCAGCAGCGCAAGCCGTAACCTAGCGATGCTTAGAGCCGAGCAGTTCTTC.

To note about this clonotype: The CDR3 ends on some other residue instead of the conserved phenylalanine or tryptophan, so this is likely a read error. The chain has TRBV6-1 and TRBJ2-7, with TRBD2 matching over 7 bases. Trimming took 8 bases from V and 0 from J; bases not matched to a gene: 4. Germline V gene sequence: CDR1 MNHNS, CDR2 SASEGT. This CDR3 comprises 13 residues. The CDR3 reads CASGEGNSYEQYL. The CDR3 DNA follows: TGTGCCAGCGGGGAGGGGAACTCCTACGAGCAGTACCTC.

Remarks on this clonotype: A much larger clone lies one base from this, so it may be a read error. V is TRBV10-3 and J is TRBJ2-3, with 11 bases lining up with TRBD2. The CDR3 totals 15 residues. Germline V gene data show CDR1 as ENHRY and CDR2 as SYGVKD. V gave up 8 bases and J gave up 3 bases; unmatched junction bases: 7. The CDR3 coding sequence is TGTGCCATCGGGGTACTAGCGGGGGATACAGATACGCAGTATTTT. Its translation: CAIGVLAGDTDTQYF.

This clonotype was observed many times. The chain joins TRBV12-3 or TRBV12-4 to TRBJ2-2; D remains ambiguous. The CDR3 loop spans 13 amino acids. V gave up 6 bases and J gave up 6 bases, with 11 bases separating them. The CDR3 region has the DNA TGTGCCAGCAGCCCCTTTAGCTCCGGGGAGCTGTTTTTT. It codes for CASSPFSSGELFF.

Details on this clonotype: Possible read error: a much larger clone is one base away. This chain joins TRBV20-1 and TRBJ2-5; 8 bases fit TRBD2. V shed 0 bases and J 1 base; nucleotides not matched to a gene: 10. Germline V gene lookup returns CDR1 DFQATT and CDR2 SNEGSKA (reference sequence). The CDR3 has 17 residues. CDR3 in amino acids: CSARESGSSGSQETQYF. The DNA for the CDR3 is TGCAGTGCTAGAGAGAGTGGATCTAGCGGGTCCCAAGAGACCCAGTACTTC.

This clonotype came up many times. This rearrangement joins TRBV2 to TRBJ2-3, with 10 bases aligning to TRBD2. Germline V lookup: CDR1 SNHLY, CDR2 FYNNEI. The CDR3 runs 14 residues. J was trimmed by 4 bases and V by 10 bases; bases with no gene match: 8. CDR3 sequence: CATMIAGGSDTQYF. The CDR3 region has the DNA TGTGCCACTATGATAGCGGGGGGCTCAGATACGCAGTATTTT.

To note about this clonotype: Just one base apart from a much larger clone, this may be a read error. This sequence joins TRBV20-1 and TRBJ2-7; D may be TRBD1 or TRBD2 (5 bases each). Germline loops: CDR1 DFQATT, CDR2 SNEGSKA (reference sequence). This CDR3 is built from 14 residues. CDR3 DNA sequence: TGCAGTGCTAGAGATTTGGGGGAGTTCTACGAGCAGCACTTC. Translation gives CSARDLGEFYEQHF.

The chain is built from TRBV5-1 and TRBJ1-2; 7 bases line up with TRBD1. J was trimmed by 8 bases and V by 5 bases; bases with no gene match: 18. Germline-derived CDR1 and CDR2 are SGHRS and YFSETQ. CDR3 length: 16 amino acids. The CDR3, as DNA: TGCGCCAGCAGGCCATCAGGGGGAGAAAGGGACTGGGGCTACACCTTC. Its protein is CASRPSGGERDWGYTF.

The CDR3 reads CSARANSGDFIYGYTF. CDR3 coding DNA: TGCAGTGCTAGAGCCAATAGTGGGGACTTCATCTATGGCTACACCTTC. The V gene is TRBV20-1, the J gene TRBJ1-2; weak D call: TRBD1 (5 bases). Per germline, CDR1 DFQATT and CDR2 SNEGSKA (reference sequence). The CDR3 loop spans 16 amino acids. The germline V and J ends were trimmed by 1 base and 4 bases, with 19 bases remaining between them.

V is TRBV5-1 and J is TRBJ2-7; 11 bases are shared with TRBD1. The CDR3 covers 16 residues. CDR1 and CDR2 (germline): SGHRS, YFSETQ. The trim removed 3 bases at V and 3 bases at J, leaving 8 bases unmatched. The CDR3 here is CASSCGDRGRVYEQYF. CDR3 DNA: TGCGCCAGCAGCTGTGGGGACAGGGGGAGAGTCTACGAGCAGTACTTC.

In this sample, this clonotype turned up many times. The junction does not match germline at one end; this may be a read error. The chain carries TRBV29-1 and TRBJ2-2; tentatively, D is TRBD2 (5 bases). The CDR3 is 11 residues long. From germline, CDR1 is SQVTM and CDR2 ANQGSEA. For the CDR3, the DNA is TGCAGCCTTGAGGGCACCGGGGAGCTGTTTTTT. Translation gives CSLEGTGELFF.

This clonotype was counted at least ten times. V is TRBV11-3 and J is TRBJ2-7; D is possibly TRBD2 (6 bases). V was pared by 5 bases and J by 3 bases, with 11 bases between. This CDR3 spans 13 amino acids. Germline CDR1 SGHNT, CDR2 YENEEA. CDR3 residues: CASSRRGHYEQYF. DNA of the CDR3: TGTGCCAGCAGCCGGCGGGGTCACTACGAGCAGTACTTC.

This clonotype has at least ten counts. The CDR3: CASRARREGGTDTQYF. CDR3 nucleotides: TGTGCCAGCAGGGCCCGGCGGGAGGGCGGTACAGATACGCAGTATTTT. The chain has TRBV27 and TRBJ2-3; TRBD2 matches 9 bases. The junction had 10 bases not matched to a gene; V was cut back by 6 bases and J by 3 bases. The germline V gene encodes CDR1 MNHEY and CDR2 SMNVEV (reference sequence). The length of the CDR3 is 16 residues.

At least ten counts were recorded for this clonotype. J is TRBJ1-5 and V is TRBV7-9; D unresolved. V dropped 1 base and J dropped 5 bases, with 6 bases sitting between them. There are 13 residues in the CDR3. The germline CDR1 and CDR2 sequences are SEHNR and FQNEAQ (reference sequence). The CDR3 bases are TGTGCCAGCAGCTTAGGATTAGATCAGCCCCAGCATTTT. Translation gives CASSLGLDQPQHF.

There are many counts of this clonotype. This chain links TRBV6-4 with TRBJ2-1; TRBD2 matches 7 bases. In germline, CDR1 is MRHNA, CDR2 SNTAGT. The CDR3 extends over 19 amino acids. With V trimmed by 5 bases and J by 9 bases, 25 bases remained unmatched. The CDR3 coding sequence is TGTGCCAGCAGTCCCGAGTCCCCTGACCGGGGGGAGCCGGCGGGTGAGCAGTTCTTC. Encoded protein: CASSPESPDRGEPAGEQFF.

This clonotype has at least ten counts. This chain uses TRBV9 with TRBJ1-3, with D uncertain. V lost 2 bases and J 3 bases, leaving 9 bases between the germline ends. This CDR3 region has 14 residues. Germline CDR1 reads SGDLS; CDR2 reads YYNGEE. CDR3 sequence reads: CASSVRRDGNTIYF. The CDR3 bases are TGTGCCAGCAGCGTTCGGAGGGATGGAAACACCATATATTTT.

This clonotype was picked up many times. The chain combines TRBV12-3 or TRBV12-4 with TRBJ1-4, with D perhaps matching TRBD1 (5 bases). Trimming left V 1 base short and J 7 bases short, with 13 bases between. This CDR3 spans 15 amino acids. The CDR3 DNA reads TGTGCCAGCAGTTTAGATCGGGGGAGTAGTGAAAAACTGTTTTTT. Translation: CASSLDRGSSEKLFF.

With regard to this clonotype: A single base separates this from a much larger clone, so it may be a read error. The gene calls are TRBV9 and TRBJ2-6; D assignment may be TRBD1 or TRBD2 (5 bases each). This CDR3 is 15 amino acids long. Looked up from germline, CDR1 is SGDLS and CDR2 is YYNGEE. Between the trimmed V and J ends, which lost 6 bases and 3 bases, there was a span of 13 bases. CDR3 sequence reads: CASIPGTLGANVLTF. Here the CDR3 DNA reads TGTGCCAGCATCCCCGGGACGCTTGGGGCCAACGTCCTGACTTTC. The full variable domain, in which reference TRBV9 and TRBJ2-6 provide the parts outside the CDR3, is DSGVTQTPKHLITATGQRVTLRCSPRSGDLSVYWYQQSLDQGLQFLIQYYNGEERAKGNILERFSAQQFPDLHSELNLSSLELGDSALYFCASIPGTLGANVLTFGAGSRLTVL.

This clonotype was recorded at least ten times. The chain joins TRBV6-1 to TRBJ2-7; 10 nucleotides align to TRBD2. Germline V gene lookup returns CDR1 MNHNS and CDR2 SASEGT. Germline trimming cut 10 bases from V and 1 base from J; bases unmatched to any gene: 25. The CDR3 extends over 20 amino acids. This CDR3 is CANSPKFRASGSWASYEQYF. The CDR3, as DNA: TGTGCCAACAGCCCCAAATTCCGGGCTAGCGGGAGCTGGGCATCCTACGAGCAGTACTTC.

This clonotype was detected many times. The chain joins TRBV5-1 to TRBJ1-6, with 8 bases identical to TRBD1. Germline CDR1 and CDR2: SGHRS and YFSETQ. V shed 0 bases and J 11 bases; nucleotides not matched to a gene: 4. This CDR3 has 14 amino acids. The CDR3 DNA reads as TGCGCCAGCAGCTTGGCTCAGGGGGCGGCACCCCTCCACTTT. Protein product: CASSLAQGAAPLHF.

In this sample, this clonotype turned up many times. The chain carries TRBV6-1 and TRBJ1-3, with D possibly matching TRBD1 (5 bases). This CDR3 is built from 16 residues. With 3 bases removed from V and 0 bases from J, the gap between germline ends came to 12 bases. The germline V gene has CDR1 MNHNS and CDR2 SASEGT. The CDR3 protein is CASSEWGLDSGNTIYF. CDR3 coding DNA: TGTGCCAGCAGTGAGTGGGGCCTCGACTCTGGAAACACCATATATTTT.